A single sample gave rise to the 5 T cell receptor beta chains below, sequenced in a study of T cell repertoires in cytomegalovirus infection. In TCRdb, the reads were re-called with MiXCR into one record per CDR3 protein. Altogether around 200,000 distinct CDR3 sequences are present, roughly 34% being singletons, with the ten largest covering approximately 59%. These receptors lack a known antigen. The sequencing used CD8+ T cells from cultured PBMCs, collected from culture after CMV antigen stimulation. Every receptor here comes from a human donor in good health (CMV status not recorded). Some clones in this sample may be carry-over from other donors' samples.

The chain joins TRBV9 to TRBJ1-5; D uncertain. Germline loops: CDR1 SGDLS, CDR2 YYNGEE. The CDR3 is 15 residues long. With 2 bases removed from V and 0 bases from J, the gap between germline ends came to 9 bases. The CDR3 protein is CASSVGQSSNQPQHF. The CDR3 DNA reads TGTGCCAGCAGCGTGGGTCAGAGTAGCAATCAGCCCCAGCATTTT.

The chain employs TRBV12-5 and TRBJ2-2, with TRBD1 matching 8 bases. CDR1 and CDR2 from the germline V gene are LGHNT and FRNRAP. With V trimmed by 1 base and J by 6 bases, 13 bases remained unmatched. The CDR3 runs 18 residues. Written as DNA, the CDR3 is TGTGCTAGTGGTTTGGGCGCGGGACAGGTTGTGGACTCCGGGGAGCTGTTTTTT. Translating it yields CASGLGAGQVVDSGELFF. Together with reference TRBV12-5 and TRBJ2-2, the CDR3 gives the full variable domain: DARVTQTPRHKVTEMGQEVTMRCQPILGHNTVFWYRQTMMQGLELLAYFRNRAPLDDSGMPKDRFSAEMPDATLATLKIQPSEPRDSAVYFCASGLGAGQVVDSGELFFGEGSRLTVL.

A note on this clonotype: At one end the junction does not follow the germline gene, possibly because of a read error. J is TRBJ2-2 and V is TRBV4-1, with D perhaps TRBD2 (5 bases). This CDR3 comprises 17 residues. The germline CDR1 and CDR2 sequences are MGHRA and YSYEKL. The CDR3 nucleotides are TGTGCCAGCAGCCAAGATGCGGCGACTGTGAACACCGGGGTGCTGTTTTTT. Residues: CASSQDAATVNTGVLFF.

The CDR3 DNA reads as TGCGCCAGCAGCCAAGATGATGCGTTAGAGACCCAGTACTTC. Residues: CASSQDDALETQYF. The chain employs TRBV4-1 and TRBJ2-5; D is ambiguous. The CDR3 has 14 amino acids. Per germline, CDR1 MGHRA and CDR2 YSYEKL. The V and J ends lost 0 bases and 4 bases respectively, with 9 bases between them.

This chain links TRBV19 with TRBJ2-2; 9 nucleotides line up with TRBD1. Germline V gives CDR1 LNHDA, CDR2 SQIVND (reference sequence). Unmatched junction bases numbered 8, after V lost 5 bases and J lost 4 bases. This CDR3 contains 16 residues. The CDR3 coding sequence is TGTGCCAGTAGTCGGGACAGGGCGGGACGCACCGGGGAGCTGTTTTTT. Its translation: CASSRDRAGRTGELFF.